This T cell receptor beta chain was sequenced during a study of identical twins. Study-level results: Partly confounded zero-insertion analyses could result from invariant MAIT and iNKT cells. Excess low generation probability was seen in twin-shared out-of-frame alpha sequences. Cross-sectional statistical analysis, not tracking of the same donors, underpinned the conclusions.

The sample holds a few counts of this clonotype. Antigen unknown. With V trimmed by 4 bases and J by 0 bases, 7 bases remained unmatched. CDR3 length: 17 residues. The V gene's germline CDR1 is SGDLS and CDR2 YYNGEE. Each cDNA held unique molecular identifiers, and template switching gave it a universal primer site. TCRdb fed the 5' RACE reads into MiXCR, producing one record per CDR3 protein. The sample records more than 1.5 million distinct CDR3 sequences, around 29% being singletons. This sequence joins TRBV9 and TRBJ2-4, with TRBD2 matching over 10 bases. This sequence was found in a newborn girl in good health. What was sequenced was cord blood. The chain's CDR3 is CASSRATSGLAKNIQYF. The CDR3 DNA follows: TGTGCCAGCAGCCGAGCGACTAGCGGGTTAGCCAAAAACATTCAGTACTTC.